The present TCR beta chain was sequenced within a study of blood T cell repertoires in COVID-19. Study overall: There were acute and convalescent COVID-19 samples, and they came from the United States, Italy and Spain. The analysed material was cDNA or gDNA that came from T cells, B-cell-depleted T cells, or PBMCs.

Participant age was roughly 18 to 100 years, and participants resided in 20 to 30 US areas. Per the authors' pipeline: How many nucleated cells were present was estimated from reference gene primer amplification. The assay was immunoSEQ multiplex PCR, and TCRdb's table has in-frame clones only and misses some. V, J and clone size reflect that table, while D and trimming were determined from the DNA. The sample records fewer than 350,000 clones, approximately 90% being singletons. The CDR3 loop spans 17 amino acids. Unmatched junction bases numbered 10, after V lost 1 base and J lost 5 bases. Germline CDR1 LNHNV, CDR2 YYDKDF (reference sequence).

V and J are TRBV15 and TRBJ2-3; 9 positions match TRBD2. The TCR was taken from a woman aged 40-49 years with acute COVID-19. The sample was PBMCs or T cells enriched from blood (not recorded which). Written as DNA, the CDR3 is TGTGCCACCAGCAGAGGGGGCGGGAGGGCCCGGGAAGATACGCAGTATTTT. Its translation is CATSRGGGRAREDTQYF.